This record looks at one T cell receptor (beta chain) sequence and its context. The data belong to a study of blood T cell repertoires in COVID-19. Study-wide context: Samples representing acute and convalescent COVID-19 were sourced from the United States, Italy and Spain. PBMCs, B-cell-depleted T cells, or T cells were the source of the cDNA or gDNA that made up the material.

This CDR3 comprises 16 residues. The germline CDR1 and CDR2 sequences are LGHNA and YNFKEQ. The V and J ends lost 8 bases and 4 bases, in that order; junction bases with no gene match: 13. As handled by the study authors: Quantification of nucleated cells was approximated via reference gene primer amplification. Data came from immunoSEQ multiplex PCR; TCRdb stores just in-frame clones and leaves some out. The DNA gave D and trimming, while V, J and clone size come from that table. Of 55,000 to 65,000 clones detected, approximately 86% appear once; the ten largest clones hold over 9%. Material for sequencing was peripheral blood. V is TRBV4-2 and J is TRBJ2-3, with 9 bases that match TRBD2. This clonotype was obtained from a human donor with acute or convalescent COVID-19. The donor label of this sample is uncertain. CDR3 nucleotide sequence: TGTGCCAGCCGCTCGGGTGATAGCGGGGGATCAGATACGCAGTATTTT. Its protein product is CASRSGDSGGSDTQYF.